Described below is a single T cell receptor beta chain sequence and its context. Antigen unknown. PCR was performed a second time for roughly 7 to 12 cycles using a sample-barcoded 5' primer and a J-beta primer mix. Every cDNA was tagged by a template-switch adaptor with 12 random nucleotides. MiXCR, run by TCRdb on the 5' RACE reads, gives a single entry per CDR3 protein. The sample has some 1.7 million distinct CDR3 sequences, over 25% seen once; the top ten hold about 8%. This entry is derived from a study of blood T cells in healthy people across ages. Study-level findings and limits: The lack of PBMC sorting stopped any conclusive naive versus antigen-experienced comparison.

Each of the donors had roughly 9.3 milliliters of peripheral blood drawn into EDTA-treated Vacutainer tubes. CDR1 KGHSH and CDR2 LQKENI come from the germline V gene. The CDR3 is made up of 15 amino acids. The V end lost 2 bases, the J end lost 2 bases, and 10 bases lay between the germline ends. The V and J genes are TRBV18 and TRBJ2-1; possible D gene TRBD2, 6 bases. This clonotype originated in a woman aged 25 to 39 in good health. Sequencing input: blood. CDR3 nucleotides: TGTGCCAGCTCACCAGTGTCTAGCGCCTACAATGAGCAGTTCTTC. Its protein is CASSPVSSAYNEQFF.